This T cell receptor (beta chain) was sequenced for a study of OX40 agonist ivuxolimab in advanced cancers. The protocol was immunoSEQ multiplex PCR, while the TCRdb copy is restricted to in-frame clones and leaves out a portion. The table has tens of thousands of clones, over 75% seen once. Findings of the study overall: There was clonal expansion of CD4+ and CD8+ blood T cells by week 6 at 0.1 to 3.0 mg/kg.

As regards this clone: Its target is unknown.

This sequence was found in an adult with an advanced solid tumor such as melanoma, head and neck, liver or kidney cancer. Sample: CD4+ or CD8+ T cells sorted from blood, taken in a trial of the OX40 agonist ivuxolimab.

The DNA of the CDR3 is TGTGCCGAATCCCGGGACGCAAGCTATGGCTACACCTTC. It translates to CAESRDASYGYTF. The chain employs TRBV28 and TRBJ1-2; D is perhaps TRBD1 (5 bases). Trimming shortened V by 11 bases and J by 4 bases, and 17 bases separated the two germline ends. Germline loops: CDR1 MDHEN, CDR2 SYDVKM. This CDR3 has 13 residues.